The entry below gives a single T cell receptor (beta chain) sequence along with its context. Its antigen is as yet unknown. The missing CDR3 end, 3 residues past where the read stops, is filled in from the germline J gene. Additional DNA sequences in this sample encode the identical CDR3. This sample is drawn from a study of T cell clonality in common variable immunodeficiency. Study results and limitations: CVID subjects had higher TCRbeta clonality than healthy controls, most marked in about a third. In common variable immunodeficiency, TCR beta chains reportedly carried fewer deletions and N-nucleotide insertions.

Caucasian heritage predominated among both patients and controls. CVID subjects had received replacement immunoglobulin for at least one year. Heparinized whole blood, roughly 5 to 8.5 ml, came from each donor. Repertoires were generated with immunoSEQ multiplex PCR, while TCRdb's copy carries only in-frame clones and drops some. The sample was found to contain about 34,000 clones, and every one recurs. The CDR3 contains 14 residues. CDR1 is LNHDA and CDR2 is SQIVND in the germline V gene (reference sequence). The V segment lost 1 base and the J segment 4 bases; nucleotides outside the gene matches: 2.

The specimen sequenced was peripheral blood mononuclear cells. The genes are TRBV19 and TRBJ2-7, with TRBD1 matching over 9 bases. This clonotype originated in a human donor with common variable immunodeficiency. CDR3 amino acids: CASSIGGQGYEQYF. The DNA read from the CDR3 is TGTGCCAGTAGTATAGGAGGACAGGGGTACGAG.